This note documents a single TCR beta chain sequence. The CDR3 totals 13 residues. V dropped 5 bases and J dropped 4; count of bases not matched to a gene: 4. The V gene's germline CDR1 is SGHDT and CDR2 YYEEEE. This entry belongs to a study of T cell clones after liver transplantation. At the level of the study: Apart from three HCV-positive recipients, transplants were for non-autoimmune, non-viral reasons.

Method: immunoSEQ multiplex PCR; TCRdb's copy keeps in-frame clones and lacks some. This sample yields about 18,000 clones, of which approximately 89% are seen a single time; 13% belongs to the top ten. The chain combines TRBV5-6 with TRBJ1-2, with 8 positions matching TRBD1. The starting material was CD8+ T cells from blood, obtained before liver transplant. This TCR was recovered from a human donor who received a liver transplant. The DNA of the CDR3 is TGTGCCAGCAGACCCACAGGGGGCTATGGCTACACCTTC. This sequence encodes CASRPTGGYGYTF.